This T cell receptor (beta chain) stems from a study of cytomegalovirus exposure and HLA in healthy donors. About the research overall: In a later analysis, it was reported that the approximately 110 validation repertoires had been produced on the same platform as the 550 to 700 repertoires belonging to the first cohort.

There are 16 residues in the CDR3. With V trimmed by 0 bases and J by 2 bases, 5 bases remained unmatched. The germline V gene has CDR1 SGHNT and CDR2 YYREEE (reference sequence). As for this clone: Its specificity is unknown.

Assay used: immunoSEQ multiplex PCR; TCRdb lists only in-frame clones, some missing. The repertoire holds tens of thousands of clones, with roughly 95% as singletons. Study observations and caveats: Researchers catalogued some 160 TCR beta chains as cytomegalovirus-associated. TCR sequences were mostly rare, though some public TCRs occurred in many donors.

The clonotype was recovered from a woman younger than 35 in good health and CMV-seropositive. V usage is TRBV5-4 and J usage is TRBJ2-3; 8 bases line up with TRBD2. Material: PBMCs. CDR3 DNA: TGTGCCAGCAGCTTGGCCGCGGGGGGATACACAGATACGCAGTATTTT. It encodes CASSLAAGGYTDTQYF.